The 13 T cell receptor beta chains in this list originate from one sample, sequenced in a study of T cell repertoires in cytomegalovirus infection. MiXCR, run by TCRdb on the reads, gives a single entry per CDR3 protein. The sample consists of approximately 170,000 distinct CDR3 sequences, 14% of them appearing once. The material sequenced was PBMCs. Source of these receptors: a human donor in good health (CMV status not recorded). Some clones in this sample may be carry-over from other donors' samples.

This clonotype occurred many times. The rearrangement uses TRBV10-3 and TRBJ2-7; TRBD1 matches at 8 bases. This CDR3 is 14 amino acids long. Germline V gives CDR1 ENHRY, CDR2 SYGVKD. The junction had 5 bases not matched to a gene; V was cut back by 2 bases and J by 5 bases. In nucleotides, the CDR3 is TGTGCCATCAGTGAGAGGCAGGGGGCCCACGAGCAGTACTTC. Translation: CAISERQGAHEQYF.

This clonotype occurred many times. The rearrangement uses TRBV7-2 and TRBJ2-2, with 7 bases identical to TRBD1. V gave up 1 base and J gave up 0 bases; unmatched junction bases: 2. Per germline, CDR1 SGHTA and CDR2 FQGNSA. The CDR3 extends over 16 amino acids. The CDR3 bases are TGTGCCAGCAGCTTAGTGGGGACAGCGAACACCGGGGAGCTGTTTTTT. Translated, it gives CASSLVGTANTGELFF.

This clonotype was counted at least ten times. The chain combines TRBV7-3 with TRBJ2-3; 9 bases match TRBD2. With 5 bases clipped from V and 1 base from J, the junction kept 10 bases outside the gene matches. Germline-derived CDR1 and CDR2 are SGHTA and FQGTGA. The CDR3 is 17 amino acids. In nucleotides, the CDR3 is TGTGCCAGCAGCCCTACGCGCAGGACTAGCGGCACAGATACGCAGTATTTT. The encoded protein is CASSPTRRTSGTDTQYF.

This clonotype occurred a few times. The chain carries TRBV29-1 and TRBJ2-7; TRBD1 might be the D (5 bases). V lost 5 bases to trimming and J lost 0 bases, with 14 bases between them. The CDR3 spans 14 residues. CDR1 is SQVTM and CDR2 is ANQGSEA in the germline V gene. The CDR3 spells CSVTQGLSSYEQYF. The CDR3, as DNA: TGCAGCGTTACGCAGGGCCTGAGCTCCTACGAGCAGTACTTC.

The rearrangement uses TRBV7-8 and TRBJ2-5; 7 bases are a match to TRBD2. This CDR3 spans 15 amino acids. In germline, CDR1 is SGHVS, CDR2 FQNEAQ. The CDR3 loop reads CVRSRRVSGQETQYF. In DNA, the CDR3 is TGTGTCAGAAGCCGGAGGGTTAGCGGGCAAGAGACCCAGTACTTC.

This clonotype turned up a few times. This sequence joins TRBV29-1 and TRBJ1-2; no clear D. The CDR3 extends over 11 amino acids. From germline, CDR1 is SQVTM and CDR2 ANQGSEA. Trimming removed 2 bases at V and 8 bases at J, with 9 bases between. The CDR3 DNA reads TGCAGCGTTGAACAGGCCAGCGGCTACACCTTC. Its protein is CSVEQASGYTF.

This clonotype was recorded at least ten times. The chain couples TRBV12-3 or TRBV12-4 to TRBJ2-2, with D unclear. This CDR3 is 16 amino acids long. V was clipped by 6 bases and J by 6 bases, with 20 bases between them. DNA of the CDR3: TGTGCCAGCAGCTCGCCCGGGCTCCGCCGACCCGGGGAGCTGTTTTTT. It is translated as CASSSPGLRRPGELFF.

At least ten counts were recorded for this clonotype. J is TRBJ2-6 and V is TRBV6-1, with 7 bases lining up with TRBD1. CDR3 length equals 16 residues. The germline V gene has CDR1 MNHNS and CDR2 SASEGT. Trimming cost V 6 bases and J 4 bases; bases outside gene matches: 9. This chain's CDR3 is CASSYTGVVGANVLTF. CDR3 DNA sequence: TGTGCCAGCAGCTATACAGGGGTGGTCGGGGCCAACGTCCTGACTTTC.

This clonotype has a count of ten or more. The chain has TRBV6-5 and TRBJ2-7, with D possibly being TRBD1 (6 bases). The germline V and J ends were trimmed by 6 bases and 0 bases, with 9 bases remaining between them. This CDR3 is 13 amino acids long. Germline V gene data show CDR1 as MNHEY and CDR2 as SVGAGI. The CDR3 nucleotides are TGTGCCAGCAGAACAGGGTACTCCTACGAGCAGTACTTC. Amino acids: CASRTGYSYEQYF.

At least ten counts were recorded for this clonotype. This chain connects TRBV12-3 or TRBV12-4 to TRBJ2-1; 7 positions agree with TRBD1. The CDR3 is 12 residues long. Germline trimming cut 6 bases from V and 8 bases from J; bases unmatched to any gene: 4. CDR3 coding DNA: TGTGCCAGCAGGAGACAGGGCGATGAGCAGTTCTTC. This translates into CASRRQGDEQFF.

Only one count was recorded for this clonotype. The rearrangement joins TRBV15 to TRBJ1-6; the match to TRBD1 covers 7 bases. CDR3 length equals 16 residues. The V segment lost 4 bases and the J segment 7 bases; nucleotides outside the gene matches: 10. Per germline, CDR1 LNHNV and CDR2 YYDKDF (reference sequence). CDR3 sequence (DNA): TGTGCCACCAGCACTAGAGGGGGACAGTGGAATTCACCCCTCCACTTT. It yields the protein CATSTRGGQWNSPLHF.

The chain carries TRBV12-5 and TRBJ2-1; 7 bases are a match to TRBD1. This CDR3 is built from 13 residues. Germline CDR1 and CDR2: LGHNT and FRNRAP. V shed 5 bases, J shed 4 bases, and the junction held 2 bases outside the gene matches. The CDR3 coding sequence is TGTGCTAGTGGTATGGGACAGTACAATGAGCAGTTCTTC. This translates into CASGMGQYNEQFF.

J is TRBJ1-1 and V is TRBV6-2 or TRBV6-3; maybe TRBD1 (5 bases). V was cut by 8 bases and J by 4 bases, with 17 bases left in between. Germline lookup yields CDR1 MNHEY and CDR2 SVGEGT. This CDR3 contains 14 residues. CDR3: CASHSVIGATEAFF. CDR3 sequence (DNA): TGTGCCAGCCATAGTGTTATTGGGGCCACTGAAGCTTTCTTT.